This T cell receptor beta chain was sequenced during a study of blood T cell repertoires in COVID-19. V lost 3 bases, J lost 2 bases, and 10 bases lay in between. Germline assignment: CDR1 LNHDA and CDR2 SQIVND (reference sequence). The CDR3 is 14 residues long. Using immunoSEQ multiplex PCR, the repertoire was profiled, and TCRdb retains in-frame clones only, with some absent. Of 50,000 or so clones in the sample, around 86% were seen once. The chain carries TRBV19 and TRBJ1-1; the D gene is possibly TRBD1 (5 bases). Sequences were obtained from peripheral blood. The clonotype originates from a man aged 45-60 years with active COVID-19. Here the CDR3 DNA reads TGTGCCAGTAGTATTCGGAGGGGTAACACTGAAGCTTTCTTT. Translating it yields CASSIRRGNTEAFF.